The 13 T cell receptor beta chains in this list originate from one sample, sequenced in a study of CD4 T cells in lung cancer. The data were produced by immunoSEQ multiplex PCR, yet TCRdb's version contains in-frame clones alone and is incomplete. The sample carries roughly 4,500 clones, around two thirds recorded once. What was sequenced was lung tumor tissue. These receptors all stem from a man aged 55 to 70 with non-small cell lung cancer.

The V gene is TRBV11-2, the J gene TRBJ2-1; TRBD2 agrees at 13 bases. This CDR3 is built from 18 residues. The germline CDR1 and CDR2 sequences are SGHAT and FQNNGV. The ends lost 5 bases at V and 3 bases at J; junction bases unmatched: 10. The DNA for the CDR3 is TGTGCCAGCAGCCGCCGACTAGCGGGGGGTAGGGGCTACAATGAGCAGTTCTTC. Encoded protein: CASSRRLAGGRGYNEQFF.

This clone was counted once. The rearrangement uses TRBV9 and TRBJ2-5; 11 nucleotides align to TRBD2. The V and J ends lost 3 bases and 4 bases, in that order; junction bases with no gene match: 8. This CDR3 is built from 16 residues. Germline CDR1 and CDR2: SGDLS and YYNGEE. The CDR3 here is CASSALAGGARETQYF. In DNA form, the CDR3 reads TGTGCCAGCAGCGCATTAGCGGGAGGGGCTCGAGAGACCCAGTACTTC.

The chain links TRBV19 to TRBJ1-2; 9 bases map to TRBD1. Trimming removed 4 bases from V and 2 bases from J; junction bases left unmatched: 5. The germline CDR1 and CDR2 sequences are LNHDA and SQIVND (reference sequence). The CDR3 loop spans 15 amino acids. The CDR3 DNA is TGTGCCAGTAGTACCCGGACAGGGGAGAACTATGGCTACACCTTC. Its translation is CASSTRTGENYGYTF.

This chain's CDR3 is CASSSSGTGTETQYF. The CDR3 DNA is TGTGCCAGCAGTTCCTCCGGGACAGGGACAGAGACCCAGTACTTC. V usage is TRBV6-5 and J usage is TRBJ2-5, with TRBD1 identical over 9 bases. Germline V gene sequence: CDR1 MNHEY, CDR2 SVGAGI. Losses at the gene ends were 4 bases for V and 4 bases for J; bases not matched to a gene: 7. The CDR3 extends over 15 amino acids.

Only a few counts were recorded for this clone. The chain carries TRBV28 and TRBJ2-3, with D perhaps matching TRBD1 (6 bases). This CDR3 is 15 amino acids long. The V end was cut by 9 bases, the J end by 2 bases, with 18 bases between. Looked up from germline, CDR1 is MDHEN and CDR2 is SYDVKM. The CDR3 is CASAAPDRLTDTQYF. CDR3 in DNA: TGTGCCAGTGCAGCTCCGGACAGACTCACAGATACGCAGTATTTT.

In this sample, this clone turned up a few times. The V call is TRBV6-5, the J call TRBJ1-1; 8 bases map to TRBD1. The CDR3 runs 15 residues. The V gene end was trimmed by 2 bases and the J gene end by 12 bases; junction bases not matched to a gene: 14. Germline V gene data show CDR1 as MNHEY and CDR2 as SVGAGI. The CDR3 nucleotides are TGTGCCAGCAGTTACGGGCTTGGGGGCAGGGGGCTGCCTTTCTTT. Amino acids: CASSYGLGGRGLPFF.

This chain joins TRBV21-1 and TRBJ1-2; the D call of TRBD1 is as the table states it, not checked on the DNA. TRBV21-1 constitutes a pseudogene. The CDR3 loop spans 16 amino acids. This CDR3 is CASSKGIEGVRQGYTF. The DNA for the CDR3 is TGTGCCAGCAGCAAAGGAATAGAGGGGGTAAGGCAGGGCTACACCTTC.

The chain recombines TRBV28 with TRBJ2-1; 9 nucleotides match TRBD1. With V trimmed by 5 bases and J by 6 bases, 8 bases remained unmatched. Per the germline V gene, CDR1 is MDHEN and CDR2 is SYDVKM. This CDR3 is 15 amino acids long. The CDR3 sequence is CASSPLGTGTNEQFF. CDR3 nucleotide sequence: TGTGCCAGCAGTCCTCTAGGGACAGGGACCAATGAGCAGTTCTTC.

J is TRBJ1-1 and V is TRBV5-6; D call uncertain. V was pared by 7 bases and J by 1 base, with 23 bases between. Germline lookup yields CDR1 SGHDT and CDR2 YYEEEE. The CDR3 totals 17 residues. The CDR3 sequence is CASGLLPHFQWNTEAFF. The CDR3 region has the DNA TGTGCCAGCGGACTTCTACCCCACTTTCAGTGGAACACTGAAGCTTTCTTT.

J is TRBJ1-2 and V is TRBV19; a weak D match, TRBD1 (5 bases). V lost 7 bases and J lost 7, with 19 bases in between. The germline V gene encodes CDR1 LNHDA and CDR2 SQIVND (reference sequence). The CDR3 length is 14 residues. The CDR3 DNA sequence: TGTGCCAGTAAGGCAGGGAGGCCCGGAGGTGGCTACACCTTC. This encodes CASKAGRPGGGYTF.

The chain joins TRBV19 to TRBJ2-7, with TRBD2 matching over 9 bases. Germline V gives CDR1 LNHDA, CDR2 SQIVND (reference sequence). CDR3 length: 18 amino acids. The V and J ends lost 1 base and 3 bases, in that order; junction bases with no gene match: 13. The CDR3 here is CASSIVQSGTSLHYEQYF. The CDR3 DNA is TGTGCCAGTAGTATAGTCCAGTCCGGGACTAGCCTTCACTACGAGCAGTACTTC.

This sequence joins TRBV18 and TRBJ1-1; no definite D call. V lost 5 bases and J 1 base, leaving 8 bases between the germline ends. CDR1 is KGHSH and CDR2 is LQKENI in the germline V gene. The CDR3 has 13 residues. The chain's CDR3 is CASSSRQNTEAFF. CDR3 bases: TGTGCCAGCTCATCGCGACAGAACACTGAAGCTTTCTTT. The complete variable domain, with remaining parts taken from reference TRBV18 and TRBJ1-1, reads NAGVMQNPRHLVRRRGQEARLRCSPMKGHSHVYWYRQLPEEGLKFMVYLQKENIIDESGMPKERFSAEFPKEGPSILRIQQVVRGDSAAYFCASSSRQNTEAFFGQGTRLTVV.

CDR3 DNA sequence: TGCGCCAGCAGCCAAGAACGACAGGGATTGGTAGATACGCAGTATTTT. The encoded protein is CASSQERQGLVDTQYF. The rearrangement uses TRBV4-1 and TRBJ2-3, with 7 bases matching TRBD1. The ends lost 0 bases at V and 5 bases at J; junction bases unmatched: 8. This CDR3 comprises 16 residues. CDR1 is MGHRA and CDR2 is YSYEKL in the germline V gene.